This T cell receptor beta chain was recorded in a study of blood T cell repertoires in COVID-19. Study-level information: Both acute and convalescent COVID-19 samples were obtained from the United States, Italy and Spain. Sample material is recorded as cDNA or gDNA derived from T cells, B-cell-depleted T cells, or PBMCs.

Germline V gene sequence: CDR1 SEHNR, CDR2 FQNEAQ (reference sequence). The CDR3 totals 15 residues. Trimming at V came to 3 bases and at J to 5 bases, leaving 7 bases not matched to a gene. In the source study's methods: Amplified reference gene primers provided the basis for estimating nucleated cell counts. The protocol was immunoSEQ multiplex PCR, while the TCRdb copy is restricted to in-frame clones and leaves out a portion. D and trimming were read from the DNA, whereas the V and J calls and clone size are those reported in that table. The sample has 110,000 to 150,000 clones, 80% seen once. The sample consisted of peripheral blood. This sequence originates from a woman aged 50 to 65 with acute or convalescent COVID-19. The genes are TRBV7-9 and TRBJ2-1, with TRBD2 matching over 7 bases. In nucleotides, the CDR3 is TGTGCCAGCAGCTTTGGCCTAGCGGACGACAATGAGCAGTTCTTC. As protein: CASSFGLADDNEQFF.